One sample yielded the 14 T cell receptor beta chains listed below, sequenced in a study of control samples from healthy donors and cancer patients. Sequencing was performed with immunoSEQ multiplex PCR; in TCRdb, only in-frame clones are kept and a portion is missing. The sample consists of roughly 120,000 clones, 80% to 90% of them appearing once. Material: PBMCs. The receptors shown here come from a woman between 45 and 60 years old with colorectal cancer.

V is TRBV10-3 and J is TRBJ2-7, with a tentative D call TRBD2 (6 bases). The CDR3 loop spans 16 amino acids. Between the trimmed V and J ends, which lost 0 bases and 2 bases, there was a span of 14 bases. Germline lookup yields CDR1 ENHRY and CDR2 SYGVKD. Here the CDR3 reads CAISESHGGTPYEQYF. As DNA, the CDR3 is TGTGCCATCAGTGAGTCGCATGGCGGGACCCCCTACGAGCAGTACTTC.

The chain links TRBV6-5 to TRBJ2-1, with 7 nucleotides matching TRBD2. This CDR3 comprises 15 residues. Germline V lookup: CDR1 MNHEY, CDR2 SVGAGI. Germline trimming cut 6 bases from V and 2 bases from J; bases unmatched to any gene: 7. Here the CDR3 reads CASRPTSITYNEQFF. CDR3 coding DNA: TGTGCCAGCAGGCCGACTAGCATTACCTACAATGAGCAGTTCTTC.

This clone was counted a few times. J is TRBJ2-3 and V is TRBV5-6; weak D call: TRBD1 (5 bases). The V and J ends lost 1 base and 3 bases respectively, with 21 bases between them. This CDR3 contains 18 residues. Germline CDR1 is SGHDT and CDR2 is YYEEEE. CDR3 nucleotides: TGTGCCAGCAGCTTGAATTCTCCCGCGACAGCCATTACAGATACGCAGTATTTT. It translates to CASSLNSPATAITDTQYF.

The rearrangement joins TRBV25-1 to TRBJ2-5; D unresolved. The CDR3 sequence is 14 residues long. The germline V gene has CDR1 MGHDK and CDR2 SYGVNS. The V end lost 2 bases, the J end lost 2 bases, and 9 bases lay between the germline ends. The DNA of the CDR3 is TGTGCCAGCAGTGAACATAGACAACAAGAGACCCAGTACTTC. The encoded protein is CASSEHRQQETQYF.

A note on this clone: At one boundary the junction diverges from the germline segment, which might be a read error. V usage is TRBV30 and J usage is TRBJ1-3; D gene unclear. Germline V gene sequence: CDR1 GTSNPN, CDR2 SVGIG (reference sequence). The CDR3 loop spans 12 amino acids. Here the CDR3 DNA reads TGCGCCTCAGCGTACTCTGGAAACACCATATATTTT. It specifies CASAYSGNTIYF.

This clone has a single count. The gene calls are TRBV2 and TRBJ2-3; D is undetermined. The CDR3 spans 11 residues. The V end lost 2 bases, the J end lost 6 bases, and 3 bases lay between the germline ends. CDR1 is SNHLY and CDR2 is FYNNEI in the germline V gene. The CDR3 region is CASSETDTQYF. CDR3 nucleotide sequence: TGTGCCAGCAGTGAAACGGATACGCAGTATTTT.

The chain links TRBV3-1 (or the pseudogene TRBV3-2) to TRBJ1-2; 7 bases are shared with TRBD1. Germline trimming cut 2 bases from V and 4 bases from J; bases unmatched to any gene: 10. CDR1 is LGHDT and CDR2 is YNNKEL in the germline V gene (reference sequence). The CDR3 runs to 16 residues. CDR3 nucleotides: TGTGCCAGCAGCCAAAACCCCCCCCGGGACAGCTATGGCTACACCTTC. Its translation: CASSQNPPRDSYGYTF.

The chain has TRBV9 and TRBJ2-2, with D perhaps TRBD1 (6 bases). The CDR3 runs 16 residues. Trimming removed 5 bases from V and 2 bases from J, with 16 bases in between. Per germline, CDR1 SGDLS and CDR2 YYNGEE. CDR3 protein: CASRAGQFLNTGELFF. For the CDR3, the DNA is TGTGCCAGCAGAGCCGGACAGTTCCTTAACACCGGGGAGCTGTTTTTT.

The chain joins TRBV4-1 to TRBJ1-4, with 7 positions matching TRBD1. After removal of 4 bases from V and 8 bases from J, the junction contained 13 bases not matched to a gene. CDR1 and CDR2 from the germline V gene are MGHRA and YSYEKL. The CDR3 is 16 residues long. The CDR3 DNA sequence: TGCGCCAGCAGCCCCCTCCGGGGACAGTCAGGGGAAAAACTGTTTTTT. It is translated as CASSPLRGQSGEKLFF.

The chain combines TRBV4-2 with TRBJ2-3; 8 nucleotides match TRBD2. The CDR3 has 16 amino acids. The V and J ends lost 0 bases and 0 bases, in that order; junction bases with no gene match: 2. Germline CDR1 and CDR2: LGHNA and YNFKEQ. As DNA, the CDR3 is TGTGCCAGCAGCCAAGAACTAGCGGCAAGCACAGATACGCAGTATTTT. Protein product: CASSQELAASTDTQYF.

For the CDR3, the DNA is TGTGCCAGCAGCCATGAACATGGGGGCCGGGATACGCAGTATTTT. Its translation: CASSHEHGGRDTQYF. This chain joins TRBV3-1 (or the pseudogene TRBV3-2) and TRBJ2-3, with TRBD1 as a possible D gene (6 bases). The CDR3 covers 15 residues. The V end was cut by 3 bases, the J end by 6 bases, with 16 bases between. Germline CDR1 is LGHDT and CDR2 is YNNKEL (reference sequence).

This chain connects TRBV6-6 to TRBJ1-5, with unresolved D. Deletions cut 7 bases from V and 4 bases from J, with 8 bases between. Germline CDR1 reads MNHNY; CDR2 reads SVGAGI (reference sequence). The CDR3 has 12 residues. The CDR3 loop reads CASTGPNQPQHF. CDR3 DNA: TGTGCCAGCACAGGCCCTAATCAGCCCCAGCATTTT.

In nucleotides, the CDR3 is TGTGCCAGCAGTTACCGTCTGGGAGGCTACACCTTC. This translates into CASSYRLGGYTF. The chain uses TRBV6-5 and TRBJ1-2; D is unclear. CDR1 is MNHEY and CDR2 is SVGAGI in the germline V gene. The CDR3 is made up of 12 amino acids. V was trimmed by 2 bases and J by 8 bases, leaving 9 bases between them.

CDR3 region: CAISEGGRVEQYF. As DNA, the CDR3 is TGTGCCATCAGTGAGGGAGGACGGGTCGAGCAGTACTTC. The chain uses TRBV10-3 and TRBJ2-7; perhaps TRBD2 as D (5 bases). The ends were cut back, 2 bases at V and 6 bases at J, with 11 bases in the middle. The length of the CDR3 is 13 residues. Germline V gene sequence: CDR1 ENHRY, CDR2 SYGVKD.